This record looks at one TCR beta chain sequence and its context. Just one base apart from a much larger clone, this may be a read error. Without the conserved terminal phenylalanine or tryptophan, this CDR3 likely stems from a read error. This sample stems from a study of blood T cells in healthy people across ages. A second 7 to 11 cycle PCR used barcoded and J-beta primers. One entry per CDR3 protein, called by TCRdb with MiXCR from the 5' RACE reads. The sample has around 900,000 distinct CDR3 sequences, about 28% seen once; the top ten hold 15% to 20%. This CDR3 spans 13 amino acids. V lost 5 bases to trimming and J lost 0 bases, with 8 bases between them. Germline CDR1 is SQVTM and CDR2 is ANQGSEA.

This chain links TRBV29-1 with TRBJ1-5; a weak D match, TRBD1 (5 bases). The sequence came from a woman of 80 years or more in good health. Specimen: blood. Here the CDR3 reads CSVRQNSNQPQHV. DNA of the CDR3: TGCAGCGTTCGACAGAATAGCAATCAGCCCCAGCATGTT.